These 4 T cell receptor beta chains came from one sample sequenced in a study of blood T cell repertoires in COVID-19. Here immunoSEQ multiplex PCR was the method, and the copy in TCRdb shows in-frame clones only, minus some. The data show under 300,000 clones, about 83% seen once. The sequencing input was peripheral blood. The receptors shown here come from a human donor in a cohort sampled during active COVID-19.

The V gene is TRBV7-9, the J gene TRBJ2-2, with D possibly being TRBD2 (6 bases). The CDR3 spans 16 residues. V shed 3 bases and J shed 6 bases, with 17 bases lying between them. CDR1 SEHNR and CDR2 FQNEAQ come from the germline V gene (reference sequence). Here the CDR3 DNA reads TGTGCCAGCAGCTTCGGACAAGGAGGGGTGCCCGGGGAGCTGTTTTTT. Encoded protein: CASSFGQGGVPGELFF.

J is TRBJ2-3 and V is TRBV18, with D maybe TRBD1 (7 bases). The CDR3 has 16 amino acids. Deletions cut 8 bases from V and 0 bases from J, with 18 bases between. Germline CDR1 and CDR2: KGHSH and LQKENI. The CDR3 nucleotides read TGTGCCAGCACCGTCTCAGGGGGGCGAAGCACAGATACGCAGTATTTT. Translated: CASTVSGGRSTDTQYF.

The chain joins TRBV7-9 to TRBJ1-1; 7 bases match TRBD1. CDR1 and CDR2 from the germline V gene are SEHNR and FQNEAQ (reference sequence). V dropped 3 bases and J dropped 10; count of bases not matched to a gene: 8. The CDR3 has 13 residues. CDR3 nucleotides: TGTGCCAGCAGCTTGAAAGGGGGCTATGGAGCTTTCTTT. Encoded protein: CASSLKGGYGAFF.

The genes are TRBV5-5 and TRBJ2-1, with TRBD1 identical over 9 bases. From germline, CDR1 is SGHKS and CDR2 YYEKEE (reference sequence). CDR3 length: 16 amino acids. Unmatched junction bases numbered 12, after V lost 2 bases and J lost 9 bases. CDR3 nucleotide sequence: TGTGCCAGCAGCTTTCTTGACAGGGGGAAAGCGGGTGAGCAGTTCTTC. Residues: CASSFLDRGKAGEQFF.